One and the same sample provided the 17 T cell receptor beta chains below, sequenced in a study of control samples from healthy donors and cancer patients. Here immunoSEQ multiplex PCR was the method, and the copy in TCRdb shows in-frame clones only, minus some. Of 120,000 to 150,000 clones detected, around 92% appear once; the ten largest clones hold approximately 3.4%. Sequences were obtained from blood. Receptor source: a man under 40 in good health.

V usage is TRBV12-5 and J usage is TRBJ1-5; a possible D gene is TRBD1 (5 bases). The CDR3 runs 14 residues. Trimming removed 4 bases at V and 8 bases at J, with 15 bases between. CDR1 and CDR2 from the germline V gene are LGHNT and FRNRAP. DNA of the CDR3: TGTGCTAGTGGTTCGGGGACGGGAACGGAGCCCCAGCATTTT. This encodes CASGSGTGTEPQHF.

This chain uses TRBV12-3 or TRBV12-4 with TRBJ1-2; 9 bases map to TRBD1. The CDR3 consists of 13 residues. J gave up 9 bases and V 4 bases, and 6 bases lay outside the gene matches. This CDR3 is CASSWDRDPRYTF. The DNA of the CDR3 is TGTGCCAGCAGTTGGGACAGGGACCCTCGCTACACCTTC.

The chain uses TRBV28 and TRBJ1-1; D remains unclear. V was trimmed by 5 bases and J by 7 bases, leaving 11 bases between them. CDR3 length: 12 residues. In germline, CDR1 is MDHEN, CDR2 SYDVKM. CDR3 region: CASSILSGEAFF. The CDR3 DNA follows: TGTGCCAGCAGTATACTGAGCGGTGAAGCTTTCTTT.

The chain couples TRBV19 to TRBJ2-1; D ambiguous. The CDR3 has 13 residues. V was cut by 5 bases and J by 2 bases, with 7 bases left in between. Germline lookup yields CDR1 LNHDA and CDR2 SQIVND (reference sequence). Here the CDR3 reads CASSLEPYNEQFF. The CDR3 nucleotides read TGTGCCAGTAGTCTCGAACCCTACAATGAGCAGTTCTTC.

This chain joins TRBV19 and TRBJ1-2; 7 bases align to TRBD1. The CDR3 consists of 15 residues. The ends lost 3 bases at V and 6 bases at J; junction bases unmatched: 10. CDR1 LNHDA and CDR2 SQIVND come from the germline V gene (reference sequence). For the CDR3, the DNA is TGTGCCAGTAGTATTGACAGGGATAGTTTCAATGGCTACACCTTC. It is translated as CASSIDRDSFNGYTF.

This chain links TRBV7-9 with TRBJ2-2, with unresolved D. Per the germline V gene, CDR1 is SEHNR and CDR2 is FQNEAQ (reference sequence). Trimming cost V 5 bases and J 4 bases, with 23 bases left between them. This CDR3 region has 18 residues. CDR3 nucleotide sequence: TGTGCCAGCAGCAAAAACCGGAGAGGAACGCGAACCACCGGGGAGCTGTTTTTT. It encodes CASSKNRRGTRTTGELFF.

This chain uses TRBV27 with TRBJ1-2, with D maybe TRBD1 (5 bases). The V end lost 6 bases, the J end lost 2 bases, and 19 bases lay between the germline ends. The CDR3 has 16 residues. From germline, CDR1 is MNHEY and CDR2 SMNVEV (reference sequence). CDR3 protein: CASRTQQDNRNYGYTF. The CDR3 DNA reads as TGTGCCAGCAGGACCCAGCAGGACAATAGGAACTATGGCTACACCTTC.

J is TRBJ1-1 and V is TRBV27; no firm D call. In germline, CDR1 is MNHEY, CDR2 SMNVEV (reference sequence). The CDR3 has 13 residues. Deletions cut 2 bases from V and 4 bases from J, with 8 bases between. In DNA form, the CDR3 reads TGTGCCAGCAGTTTAGGATCTGGCACTGAAGCTTTCTTT. Protein sequence: CASSLGSGTEAFF.

V is TRBV10-2 and J is TRBJ1-1; TRBD1 might be the D (5 bases). The CDR3 is 14 amino acids. V was trimmed by 6 bases and J by 8 bases, leaving 19 bases between them. The germline CDR1 and CDR2 sequences are WSHSY and SAAADI. CDR3 DNA sequence: TGCGCCAGCAGGTCTAATGGCAGGGTAGGGGAAGCTTTCTTT. Amino acids: CASRSNGRVGEAFF.

This chain links TRBV12-3 or TRBV12-4 with TRBJ2-1; TRBD2 might be the D (6 bases). V lost 6 bases and J 4 bases, leaving 10 bases between the germline ends. The CDR3 contains 13 residues. This CDR3 reads CASRAGSYNEQFF. CDR3 nucleotide sequence: TGTGCCAGCAGGGCGGGGAGTTACAATGAGCAGTTCTTC.

This clone has more than one count but fewer than ten. This chain links TRBV14 with TRBJ2-2; 7 bases are a match to TRBD1. CDR3 size: 17 residues. V shed 2 bases and J 5 bases; nucleotides not matched to a gene: 11. The germline V gene encodes CDR1 SGHDN and CDR2 FVKESK. CDR3 sequence (DNA): TGTGCCAGCAGCCAAAGTGTAAGACAGGGCGGGACCGGGGAGCTGTTTTTT. Translating it yields CASSQSVRQGGTGELFF.

This sequence joins TRBV6-1 and TRBJ2-7, with D possibly matching TRBD1 (6 bases). The V gene lost 2 bases and the J gene lost 6 bases, with 11 bases spanning the gap. The length of the CDR3 is 13 residues. Looked up from germline, CDR1 is MNHNS and CDR2 is SASEGT. CDR3 DNA sequence: TGTGCCAGCAGTGAAACAGGGCTCGGCGAGCAGTACTTC. The encoded protein is CASSETGLGEQYF.

CDR3 in amino acids: CASSDLPGQGVTEAFF. CDR3 DNA: TGTGCCAGCAGTGACTTACCGGGACAGGGGGTCACTGAAGCTTTCTTT. This chain joins TRBV6-4 and TRBJ1-1; 11 nucleotides line up with TRBD1. The V segment lost 1 base and the J segment 4 bases; nucleotides outside the gene matches: 5. This CDR3 comprises 16 residues. Germline loops: CDR1 MRHNA, CDR2 SNTAGT.

In DNA, the CDR3 is TGTGCCAGCAGCCATAGGGCCCTGAACACTGAAGCTTTCTTT. As protein: CASSHRALNTEAFF. The chain couples TRBV14 to TRBJ1-1, with D hard to call. Germline lookup yields CDR1 SGHDN and CDR2 FVKESK. The V gene lost 3 bases and the J gene lost 0 bases, with 8 bases spanning the gap. The CDR3 loop spans 14 amino acids.

V gene TRBV14 combines with J gene TRBJ2-7; TRBD1 matches 10 bases. The germline V gene encodes CDR1 SGHDN and CDR2 FVKESK. The CDR3 runs 16 residues. The trim removed 1 base at V and 5 bases at J, leaving 8 bases unmatched. The CDR3 loop is CASSQGGTGVQNEQYF. CDR3 coding DNA: TGTGCCAGCAGCCAAGGCGGGACAGGGGTCCAGAACGAGCAGTACTTC.

The rearrangement links TRBV6-2 or TRBV6-3 to TRBJ2-3, with 9 bases that match TRBD2. Trimming removed 0 bases from V and 5 bases from J; junction bases left unmatched: 6. This CDR3 is built from 16 residues. Germline lookup yields CDR1 MNHEY and CDR2 SVGEGT. As DNA, the CDR3 is TGTGCCAGCAGTTACTCAAACCTAGCGGGGAGAGATACGCAGTATTTT. Protein sequence: CASSYSNLAGRDTQYF.

This sequence joins TRBV29-1 and TRBJ2-1, with 9 nucleotides matching TRBD1. Trimming at V came to 6 bases and at J to 2 bases, leaving 11 bases not matched to a gene. There are 16 residues in the CDR3. Germline V lookup: CDR1 SQVTM, CDR2 ANQGSEA. The CDR3 DNA is TGCAGCGTCCCATCGACGGGACAGGGAACCTACAATGAGCAGTTCTTC. This codes for CSVPSTGQGTYNEQFF.